The clone carrying this T cell receptor (beta chain) appeared many times. Its antigen is not known. The V gene end was trimmed by 4 bases and the J gene end by 6 bases; junction bases not matched to a gene: 10. Germline CDR1 is WNHNN and CDR2 is SYGVQD (reference sequence). The CDR3 totals 16 residues. This sample stems from a study of T-cell reconstitution after alpha-beta-depleted transplantation in children. General study points: A year post-transplant, T-cell counts and diversity derived mostly from newly produced T cells. Expanded graft clones, several hundred of them, were reportedly the source of alpha-beta T cells about two months after transplant.

TCRbeta library construction was performed incorporating unique molecular identifiers. Each CDR3 protein is one row after TCRdb ran MiXCR on the PCR reads. The repertoire includes some 300,000 distinct CDR3 sequences, over 9% of them detected once, and around 7.5% sits in the top ten. V usage is TRBV10-1 and J usage is TRBJ2-3; TRBD1 matches 10 bases. The specimen was PBMCs, collected before TCRalphabeta/CD19-depleted stem cell transplant. This sequence originates from a boy under two years old with acute myeloid leukemia, due to receive a stem cell transplant. The CDR3: CASSVMGQGSRDTQYF. The CDR3 DNA sequence: TGCGCCAGCAGTGTCATGGGACAGGGGTCTAGGGATACGCAGTATTTT.